A selection of T cell receptor beta chains follows, all from one sample in a study of T cells in Graves' hyperthyroidism and ophthalmopathy. TCRdb called the multiplex PCR reads again in MiXCR, with one record for every CDR3 protein. The sample yields some 550,000 distinct CDR3 sequences, under 25% seen once. Sequenced sample: blood. Receptors were obtained from a man aged 18 to 35 with Graves' hyperthyroidism. Each CDR3 is given without its conserved first and last residue. Each record gives: V gene, J gene, CDR3 protein.

TRBV5-1	TRBJ1-1	ASSLAPIGGNTEAF
TRBV20-1	TRBJ2-5	SARVTGLQETQY
TRBV27	TRBJ2-7	ASSSRDRIYEQY
TRBV28	TRBJ1-5	ASSLGEGQGSNQPQH
TRBV19	TRBJ1-1	ASSIAWGMNTEAF
TRBV12-3/TRBV12-4	TRBJ1-5	ASSLEPGLGNQPQH
TRBV15	TRBJ2-6	ATGAGDSGANVLT
TRBV2	TRBJ1-1	ASSDGTEAF
TRBV19	TRBJ1-2	AVPGQDNYGYT
TRBV30	TRBJ1-2	AWRGRGTNYGYT
TRBV7-2	TRBJ1-3	ASSFGQFRTIY
TRBV15	TRBJ1-5	ATSREEENQPQH